The 32 T cell receptor beta chains presented below share a single source sample, sequenced in a study of STAT5B mutations in CD4+ large granular lymphocyte leukemia. Profiling relied on immunoSEQ multiplex PCR, and the TCRdb table lists in-frame clones only, not all of them. Found here are some 29,000 clones, 65% to 85% of them singletons; the top ten hold approximately 6.2%. The sample was CD4+ T cells from blood buffy coats. The receptors were sampled from a human donor in good health.

The J gene is TRBJ1-1, the V gene TRBV19; possible D gene TRBD1, 6 bases. Trimming stripped 6 bases from V and 5 bases from J, with 13 bases between. CDR1 is LNHDA and CDR2 is SQIVND in the germline V gene (reference sequence). This CDR3 spans 13 amino acids. The DNA of the CDR3 is TGTGCCAGTAGCGACAGGATGATAACTGAAGCTTTCTTT. Encoded protein: CASSDRMITEAFF. The full variable domain, completed using reference TRBV19 and TRBJ1-1, is DGGITQSPKYLFRKEGQNVTLSCEQNLNHDAMYWYRQDPGQGLRLIYYSQIVNDFQKGDIAEGYSVSREKKESFPLTVTSAQKNPTAFYLCASSDRMITEAFFGQGTRLTVV.

This clone has a handful of counts. The rearrangement joins TRBV5-1 to TRBJ1-1, with 8 bases fitting TRBD1. The CDR3 sequence is 13 residues long. V lost 5 bases to trimming and J lost 11 bases; unmatched junction nucleotides: 11. Germline lookup yields CDR1 SGHRS and CDR2 YFSETQ. The CDR3 sequence: CASSAGQGGYAFF. CDR3 coding DNA: TGCGCCAGCAGTGCAGGACAGGGAGGTTACGCTTTCTTT.

This clone was seen just once. CDR3 loop: CASSQRRGPGGYTF. For the CDR3, the DNA is TGCGCCAGCAGCCAACGGAGGGGGCCTGGTGGCTACACCTTC. V is TRBV4-3 and J is TRBJ1-2; 7 positions match TRBD1. Germline V gene data show CDR1 as LGHNA and CDR2 as YSLEER. This CDR3 is 14 amino acids long. Trimming removed 2 bases from V and 7 bases from J; junction bases left unmatched: 7.

The rearrangement links TRBV12-1 to TRBJ1-1; TRBD1, the table's D call, lacks a check against the DNA. TRBV12-1 is assigned pseudogene status. This CDR3 region has 15 residues. The CDR3 region is CASSFHLQGSTEAFF. DNA of the CDR3: TGTGCCAGCAGCTTTCACCTACAGGGGAGCACTGAAGCTTTCTTT.

The genes are TRBV7-9 and TRBJ2-1; 9 positions match TRBD2. The trim removed 1 base at V and 10 bases at J, leaving 8 bases unmatched. The germline V gene has CDR1 SEHNR and CDR2 FQNEAQ (reference sequence). The CDR3 covers 15 residues. The CDR3 region has the DNA TGTGCCAGCAGCTTAGGGGAGGGACTAGCTAAGGAGCAGTTCTTC. Translation: CASSLGEGLAKEQFF.

CDR3 nucleotides: TGTGCCAGCAGCAGGACGGACGGTGGCTACACCTTC. Its protein product is CASSRTDGGYTF. V usage is TRBV5-6 and J usage is TRBJ1-2; D gene uncertain. The V end lost 4 bases, the J end lost 7 bases, and 11 bases lay between the germline ends. The CDR3 extends over 12 amino acids. The germline V gene encodes CDR1 SGHDT and CDR2 YYEEEE. Filled out from reference TRBV5-6 and TRBJ1-2, the complete variable domain reads DAGVTQSPTHLIKTRGQQVTLRCSPKSGHDTVSWYQQALGQGPQFIFQYYEEEERQRGNFPDRFSGHQFPNYSSELNVNALLLGDSALYLCASSRTDGGYTFGSGTRLTVV.

This chain uses TRBV5-5 with TRBJ1-3; unclear D gene. This CDR3 is built from 14 residues. The germline CDR1 and CDR2 sequences are SGHKS and YYEKEE (reference sequence). Trimming cost V 0 bases and J 4 bases, with 8 bases left between them. The CDR3 sequence is CASSLGSYGNTIYF. CDR3 nucleotide sequence: TGTGCCAGCAGCTTGGGCTCATACGGAAACACCATATATTTT. Combining the CDR3 with reference TRBV5-5 and TRBJ1-3 gives the whole variable domain DAGVTQSPTHLIKTRGQQVTLRCSPISGHKSVSWYQQVLGQGPQFIFQYYEKEERGRGNFPDRFSARQFPNYSSELNVNALLLGDSALYLCASSLGSYGNTIYFGEGSWLTVV.

The gene calls are TRBV7-9 and TRBJ1-2; D not certain. This CDR3 has 12 residues. In germline, CDR1 is SEHNR, CDR2 FQNEAQ (reference sequence). Trimming pared 3 bases from V and 8 bases from J, leaving 10 bases between. The CDR3 coding sequence is TGTGCCAGCAGCTTTGGCCTCTCAGGCTACACCTTC. Protein sequence: CASSFGLSGYTF.

This clone occurred a few times. The V and J genes are TRBV11-2 and TRBJ1-1; a possible D gene is TRBD1 (5 bases). CDR3 length: 13 residues. Germline-derived CDR1 and CDR2 are SGHAT and FQNNGV. V shed 3 bases and J shed 4 bases, with 9 bases lying between them. The CDR3 bases are TGTGCCAGCAGCTTCGGACAAGTCACTGAAGCTTTCTTT. Translation: CASSFGQVTEAFF.

The V and J genes are TRBV13 and TRBJ2-7; maybe TRBD1 (6 bases). Germline loops: CDR1 PRHDT, CDR2 FYEKMQ (reference sequence). V lost 5 bases and J 3 bases, leaving 14 bases between the germline ends. The CDR3 loop spans 14 amino acids. The CDR3 nucleotides read TGTGCCAGCAGCGCCAGGGGCCTTCTCTACGAGCAGTACGTC. Its protein product is CASSARGLLYEQYV.

This clone was observed a single time. The genes are TRBV7-9 and TRBJ1-1; possible D gene TRBD1, 6 bases. V was trimmed by 2 bases and J by 5 bases, leaving 12 bases between them. This CDR3 is built from 14 residues. In germline, CDR1 is SEHNR, CDR2 FQNEAQ (reference sequence). The CDR3 spells CASSLSWGRTEAFF. The CDR3 nucleotides read TGTGCCAGCAGCTTATCATGGGGGCGGACTGAAGCTTTCTTT.

On this clone itself: Additional DNA sequences in this sample encode the identical CDR3. The rearrangement uses TRBV19 and TRBJ1-2; D gene ambiguous. CDR3 length: 14 amino acids. Germline loops: CDR1 LNHDA, CDR2 SQIVND (reference sequence). V was pared by 7 bases and J by 0 bases, with 12 bases between. Here the CDR3 reads CASTHTRANYGYTF. The CDR3 DNA sequence: TGTGCCAGTACCCATACACGAGCTAACTATGGCTACACCTTC.

This chain connects TRBV9 to TRBJ2-3; unclear D gene. With 0 bases removed from V and 0 bases from J, the gap between germline ends came to 5 bases. Germline V gives CDR1 SGDLS, CDR2 YYNGEE. The CDR3 is 14 amino acids. CDR3 nucleotides: TGTGCCAGCAGCGTAGCTTGGAGCACAGATACGCAGTATTTT. As protein: CASSVAWSTDTQYF.

Turning to this clone: Germline is not matched at one junction end, which may reflect a read error. Within the sample, other DNA sequences also encode this same CDR3. The chain employs TRBV5-1 and TRBJ2-3, with D perhaps TRBD2 (7 bases). Germline V gives CDR1 SGHRS, CDR2 YFSETQ. CDR3 size: 15 residues. The CDR3 DNA reads as TGCGCCAGCAGTTTGGGGGGGGCGAGCACAGATACGCAGTATTTT. It encodes CASSLGGASTDTQYF.

This chain uses TRBV29-1 with TRBJ1-2; D remains unclear. Trimming pared 7 bases from V and 3 bases from J, leaving 15 bases between. This CDR3 is built from 13 residues. Germline V lookup: CDR1 SQVTM, CDR2 ANQGSEA. The CDR3 nucleotides read TGCAGCGGGGCCGACTTTCGGGACTATGGCTACACCTTC. Translation gives CSGADFRDYGYTF.

This chain links TRBV9 with TRBJ2-6, with TRBD1 matching 10 bases. Germline values: CDR1 SGDLS, CDR2 YYNGEE. V trimming: 0 bases; J trimming: 2 bases; junction bases outside the gene matches: 8. The CDR3 extends over 19 amino acids. DNA for the CDR3: TGTGCCAGCAGCGTAGGGACCGGGACAGGGGTCGCTGGGGCCAACGTCCTGACTTTC. Protein sequence: CASSVGTGTGVAGANVLTF.

The V gene is TRBV4-3, the J gene TRBJ1-3, with D possibly TRBD1 on 5 matching bases. From germline, CDR1 is LGHNA and CDR2 YSLEER. The length of the CDR3 is 16 residues. The ends were cut back, 0 bases at V and 1 base at J, with 10 bases in the middle. The CDR3 DNA follows: TGCGCCAGCAGCCAAGACGCCACAGGTTCTGGAAACACCATATATTTT. Amino acid sequence: CASSQDATGSGNTIYF.

V and J are TRBV7-2 and TRBJ2-2, with D perhaps TRBD2 (6 bases). V was pared by 4 bases and J by 3 bases, with 12 bases between. Germline lookup yields CDR1 SGHTA and CDR2 FQGNSA. The CDR3 has 15 residues. The CDR3 DNA is TGTGCCAGCAGCTGGGCGGGGAAGGACACCGGGGAGCTGTTTTTT. It encodes CASSWAGKDTGELFF.

CDR3 residues: CASSEVNRVAAFF. The CDR3 region has the DNA TGTGCCAGCAGTGAGGTAAACAGGGTGGCAGCTTTCTTT. The J gene is TRBJ1-1, the V gene TRBV6-1; a weak D match, TRBD1 (6 bases). V dropped 3 bases and J dropped 10 bases, with 15 bases sitting between them. The CDR3 contains 13 residues. Germline V lookup: CDR1 MNHNS, CDR2 SASEGT.

The gene calls are TRBV7-6 and TRBJ2-3, with 13 bases aligning to TRBD2. Germline trimming cut 4 bases from V and 4 bases from J; bases unmatched to any gene: 2. This CDR3 has 15 residues. From germline, CDR1 is SGHVS and CDR2 FNYEAQ. The CDR3 loop reads CASSSTSGGADTQYF. CDR3 coding DNA: TGTGCCAGCAGCTCCACTAGCGGGGGGGCAGATACGCAGTATTTT.

The V call is TRBV7-9, the J call TRBJ1-1; a weak D match, TRBD1 (6 bases). The CDR3 spans 15 residues. The germline gives CDR1 SEHNR, CDR2 FQNEAQ (reference sequence). V lost 8 bases and J 4 bases, leaving 20 bases between the germline ends. CDR3 nucleotides: TGTGCCAGCTTCAAGGGGGGGGGTCGCGCCACTGAAGCTTTCTTT. It codes for CASFKGGGRATEAFF.

V and J are TRBV19 and TRBJ2-7, with D possibly being TRBD1 (5 bases). CDR3 length equals 15 residues. Trimming took 3 bases from V and 4 from J, leaving 16 bases between them. Germline values: CDR1 LNHDA, CDR2 SQIVND (reference sequence). The CDR3 sequence: CASSMGLLRSYEQYF. In nucleotides, the CDR3 is TGTGCCAGTAGTATGGGGCTACTGAGATCGTACGAGCAGTACTTC. Full variable domain (missing parts from reference TRBV19 and TRBJ2-7): DGGITQSPKYLFRKEGQNVTLSCEQNLNHDAMYWYRQDPGQGLRLIYYSQIVNDFQKGDIAEGYSVSREKKESFPLTVTSAQKNPTAFYLCASSMGLLRSYEQYFGPGTRLTVT.

The chain is built from TRBV19 and TRBJ1-3; D is unclear. V lost 4 bases, J lost 4 bases, and 8 bases lay in between. Germline values: CDR1 LNHDA, CDR2 SQIVND (reference sequence). The length of the CDR3 is 13 residues. The CDR3 DNA is TGTGCCAGTAGTACGACAACGGGAAACACCATATATTTT. This gives the protein CASSTTTGNTIYF.

The V gene is TRBV7-9, the J gene TRBJ2-5; 12 bases are a match to TRBD2. CDR1 and CDR2 from the germline V gene are SEHNR and FQNEAQ (reference sequence). This CDR3 has 16 residues. Trimming took 4 bases from V and 5 from J; bases not matched to a gene: 8. For the CDR3, the DNA is TGTGCCAGCAGCTCCCGACTAGCGGGGGTTGGGGAGACCCAGTACTTC. Translating gives CASSSRLAGVGETQYF.

V usage is TRBV5-5 and J usage is TRBJ2-3; D might be TRBD2 (5 bases). Germline V gives CDR1 SGHKS, CDR2 YYEKEE (reference sequence). V dropped 4 bases and J dropped 8 bases, with 14 bases sitting between them. This CDR3 has 13 residues. The CDR3 DNA reads as TGTGCCAGCAGCCCAAACCGGAGGAGTACGCAGTATTTT. This translates into CASSPNRRSTQYF.

The rearrangement uses TRBV10-3 and TRBJ1-2, with no clear D. There are 14 residues in the CDR3. The germline V and J ends were trimmed by 10 bases and 4 bases, with 19 bases remaining between them. CDR1 and CDR2 (germline): ENHRY, SYGVKD. The DNA of the CDR3 is TGTGCCACGGAACCCGGGATTTTAGGCTATGGCTACACCTTC. It codes for CATEPGILGYGYTF.

The rearrangement links TRBV29-1 to TRBJ1-2; TRBD1 aligns across 12 bases. Unmatched junction bases numbered 10, after V lost 5 bases and J lost 6 bases. CDR3 size: 15 residues. CDR1 and CDR2 (germline): SQVTM, ANQGSEA. This chain's CDR3 is CSVHGTGGPMDGYTF. Written as DNA, the CDR3 is TGCAGCGTTCACGGGACAGGGGGCCCGATGGATGGCTACACCTTC.

The chain employs TRBV19 and TRBJ1-5; no clear D gene. Looked up from germline, CDR1 is LNHDA and CDR2 is SQIVND (reference sequence). The length of the CDR3 is 15 residues. The V end lost 5 bases, the J end lost 2 bases, and 13 bases lay between the germline ends. CDR3: CASSPTKTGNQPQHF. CDR3 bases: TGTGCCAGTAGTCCCACGAAGACGGGCAATCAGCCCCAGCATTTT.

The chain joins TRBV18 to TRBJ1-2; D unresolved. Germline loops: CDR1 KGHSH, CDR2 LQKENI. This CDR3 is 13 amino acids long. The V end was cut by 3 bases, the J end by 4 bases, with 9 bases between. The chain's CDR3 is CASSPDPGYGYTF. The CDR3 DNA sequence: TGTGCCAGCTCACCCGATCCCGGCTATGGCTACACCTTC. The full variable domain, its missing parts supplied by reference TRBV18 and TRBJ1-2, is NAGVMQNPRHLVRRRGQEARLRCSPMKGHSHVYWYRQLPEEGLKFMVYLQKENIIDESGMPKERFSAEFPKEGPSILRIQQVVRGDSAAYFCASSPDPGYGYTFGSGTRLTVV.

The chain couples TRBV6-6 to TRBJ2-7; D may correspond to TRBD1 or TRBD2 (5 bases each). The CDR3 is made up of 15 amino acids. V was trimmed by 4 bases and J by 1 base, leaving 14 bases between them. Germline lookup yields CDR1 MNHNY and CDR2 SVGAGI (reference sequence). The CDR3 bases are TGTGCCAGCAGTTCACCGGGACGTAGGTCCTACGAGCAGTACTTC. It is translated as CASSSPGRRSYEQYF.

The gene calls are TRBV9 and TRBJ2-1; no reliable D call. Trimming removed 0 bases at V and 4 bases at J, with 8 bases between. The CDR3 length is 14 residues. Germline CDR1 SGDLS, CDR2 YYNGEE. The CDR3 DNA sequence: TGTGCCAGCAGCGTAGGATCACAGTACAATGAGCAGTTCTTC. The encoded protein is CASSVGSQYNEQFF.

Details on this clone: Sequence at one end of the junction differs from germline and may be a read error. The chain is built from TRBV7-2 and TRBJ1-5, with TRBD1 as a possible D gene (5 bases). The CDR3 sequence is 15 residues long. Per germline, CDR1 SGHTA and CDR2 FQGNSA. The CDR3 loop reads CASSLGDGSNRPQHF. In DNA, the CDR3 is TGTGCCAGCAGCTTGGGGGACGGTAGCAATCGGCCCCAGCATTTT.